Shown below are 13 T cell receptor beta chains from a single sample sequenced in a study of low-dose radiotherapy and immunotherapy resistance in tumors. Time point described: before trial treatment. With TRAV- and TRBV-specific primers, first-strand cDNA was made, covering the alpha and beta chains. Using a constant-region primer together with a V-primer adapter, TCRs were subjected to 20 to 25 PCR cycles of amplification. TCRdb analysed the reads with MiXCR anew, one entry per CDR3 protein. The data contain about 89,000 distinct CDR3 sequences, just under 9.5% of them singletons. The material was PBMCs, obtained before treatment. The receptors were sampled from a male donor with prostate cancer.

This clonotype was counted many times. The chain uses TRBV7-2 and TRBJ2-1; TRBD2 aligns across 8 bases. The junction had 13 bases not matched to a gene; V was cut back by 4 bases and J by 8 bases. CDR1 is SGHTA, CDR2 FQGNSA, per germline. CDR3 length: 16 residues. The CDR3 nucleotides are TGTGCCAGCAGCTCAAAGATAAGCGGGAGTCTCTATGAGCAGTTCTTC. It is translated as CASSSKISGSLYEQFF. The entire variable domain, with the rest obtained from reference TRBV7-2 and TRBJ2-1, is as follows: GAGVSQSPSNKVTEKGKDVELRCDPISGHTALYWYRQSLGQGLEFLIYFQGNSAPDKSGLPSDRFSAERTGGSVSTLTIQRTQQEDSAVYLCASSSKISGSLYEQFFGPGTRLTVL.

This clonotype was counted a few times. V usage is TRBV24-1 and J usage is TRBJ2-1; 9 bases line up with TRBD2. J was trimmed by 4 bases and V by 4 bases; bases with no gene match: 7. CDR1 is KGHDR, CDR2 SFDVKD, per germline. The CDR3 consists of 16 residues. Here the CDR3 reads CATSERASGTYNEQFF. The CDR3 nucleotides read TGTGCCACCAGTGAGAGAGCTAGCGGGACTTACAATGAGCAGTTCTTC.

The rearrangement links TRBV28 to TRBJ1-2; the D is unclear. Trimming shortened V by 2 bases and J by 0 bases, and 10 bases separated the two germline ends. Germline CDR1 and CDR2: MDHEN and SYDVKM. The CDR3 extends over 15 amino acids. The CDR3 sequence is CASSLGRGPNYGYTF. Here the CDR3 DNA reads TGTGCCAGCAGTTTAGGCCGGGGTCCTAACTATGGCTACACCTTC.

At least ten counts were recorded for this clonotype. The rearrangement links TRBV7-9 to TRBJ1-4, with 10 bases identical to TRBD1. The CDR3 runs 15 residues. Germline V gene data show CDR1 as SEHNR and CDR2 as FQNEAQ (reference sequence). V shed 6 bases, J shed 5 bases, and the junction held 6 bases outside the gene matches. CDR3 protein: CASSGQGGQNEKLFF. In DNA, the CDR3 is TGTGCCAGCAGTGGACAGGGGGGCCAGAATGAAAAACTGTTTTTT.

This clonotype occurred many times. The rearrangement links TRBV7-9 to TRBJ2-7; possibly TRBD1 for D (6 bases). CDR1 is SEHNR and CDR2 is FQNEAQ in the germline V gene (reference sequence). The CDR3 runs to 14 residues. With 6 bases removed from V and 1 base from J, the gap between germline ends came to 13 bases. Written as DNA, the CDR3 is TGTGCCAGCAGTTTACTACAGGGTTCCTACGAGCAGTACTTC. Amino acid sequence: CASSLLQGSYEQYF.

This clonotype was recorded many times. The V and J genes are TRBV10-3 and TRBJ2-7, with 9 nucleotides matching TRBD1. This CDR3 has 14 residues. V gave up 5 bases and J gave up 1 base; unmatched junction bases: 3. Germline CDR1 reads ENHRY; CDR2 reads SYGVKD. For the CDR3, the DNA is TGTGCCATCAGTCGAGGGACAGGGTCCTACGAGCAGTACTTC. This sequence encodes CAISRGTGSYEQYF.

This clonotype turned up a few times. The chain links TRBV20-1 to TRBJ2-7; D unresolved. Germline V CDR1 and CDR2: DFQATT, SNEGSKA (reference sequence). The length of the CDR3 is 11 residues. V dropped 3 bases and J dropped 3 bases, with 6 bases sitting between them. This CDR3 reads CSASSDYEQYF. The CDR3, as DNA: TGCAGTGCTAGTTCCGACTACGAGCAGTACTTC.

The sample holds many counts of this clonotype. V gene TRBV29-1 combines with J gene TRBJ1-5, with 7 bases identical to TRBD1. This CDR3 has 13 amino acids. J lost 4 bases, V lost 5 bases, and 5 bases had no gene match. Looked up from germline, CDR1 is SQVTM and CDR2 is ANQGSEA. The CDR3 nucleotides are TGCAGCGTTCGTGGGACAGATAATCAGCCCCAGCATTTT. This sequence encodes CSVRGTDNQPQHF.

Many counts were recorded for this clonotype. The chain couples TRBV4-2 to TRBJ1-6, with no clear D. Germline CDR1 LGHNA, CDR2 YNFKEQ. The ends were cut back, 0 bases at V and 1 base at J, with 10 bases in the middle. The CDR3 consists of 17 residues. The CDR3 nucleotides read TGTGCCAGCAGCCAAGATGTGCGGGGTTCCTATAATTCACCCCTCCACTTT. Translation gives CASSQDVRGSYNSPLHF.

This clonotype was found many times. The V gene is TRBV5-1, the J gene TRBJ2-5, with D tentatively TRBD2 (5 bases). CDR1 is SGHRS and CDR2 is YFSETQ in the germline V gene. The V and J ends lost 4 bases and 3 bases respectively, with 13 bases between them. This CDR3 has 14 residues. The CDR3 DNA reads as TGCGCCAGCAGCCGGGATAACGGAAAAGAGACCCAGTACTTC. Translation gives CASSRDNGKETQYF.

This clonotype was seen at least ten times. The V call is TRBV10-2, the J call TRBJ1-6, with D perhaps matching TRBD1 (6 bases). The V gene's germline CDR1 is WSHSY and CDR2 SAAADI. This CDR3 has 14 amino acids. The V end was cut by 7 bases, the J end by 9 bases, with 16 bases between. DNA of the CDR3: TGCGCCAGCAAAGAACAGGGAATAGGTTCACCCCTCCACTTT. Translating gives CASKEQGIGSPLHF.

About this clonotype: A much larger clone differs from this one at a single base, so this may be a read error. The genes are TRBV6-6 and TRBJ1-5, with D uncertain. V lost 7 bases and J 3 bases, leaving 16 bases between the germline ends. Germline CDR1 reads MNHNY; CDR2 reads SVGAGI (reference sequence). This CDR3 has 15 residues. This CDR3 reads CASNSELSANQPQHF. CDR3 nucleotides: TGTGCCAGCAACTCCGAATTGTCGGCCAATCAGCCCCAGCATTTT.

This clonotype was seen repeatedly, ten times or more. This chain joins TRBV2 and TRBJ2-3; 8 bases line up with TRBD1. Looked up from germline, CDR1 is SNHLY and CDR2 is FYNNEI. The CDR3 consists of 21 residues. J lost 2 bases, V lost 4 bases, and 23 bases had no gene match. The CDR3 bases are TGTGCCAGCAGTGCCTTGCCCTTATCCTACTGGACAGGGCGTGACACAGATACGCAGTATTTT. Its translation: CASSALPLSYWTGRDTDTQYF.